This T cell receptor beta chain was recorded in a study of tumor-infiltrating lymphocytes in primary liver carcinoma. A primer matching the constant region was used to make TCR beta cDNA from approximately 500 ng of total RNA. Libraries for TCR beta were built through three nested multiplex PCR rounds, which together made up a slightly modified ARM-PCR procedure. TRBV1-TRBV30 forward primers paired with a C-beta reverse primer were used in the first two PCR rounds, which ran roughly 10 cycles each. TCRdb re-analysed the multiplex PCR reads in MiXCR, keeping a single row per CDR3 protein. The sample contains about 180,000 distinct CDR3 sequences, 60% of which appear only once. Germline trimming cut 3 bases from V and 2 bases from J; bases unmatched to any gene: 3. The CDR3 totals 14 residues. The germline gives CDR1 SGHAT, CDR2 FQNNGV. On this clonotype: This clone may be a read error of a much larger clone one base away. This CDR3 is missing its conserved last phenylalanine or tryptophan, likely due to a read error.

Blood RNA came from unsorted whole blood; germline DNA was also extracted. The chain uses TRBV11-2 and TRBJ2-5; TRBD2 agrees at 7 bases. This sequence was found in a man in his forties with primary liver carcinoma and hepatitis B virus infection. The sequenced material came from peripheral blood. The CDR3 is CASSFREAQETQYL. In DNA form, the CDR3 reads TGTGCCAGCAGCTTTCGGGAGGCGCAAGAGACCCAGTACTTA.